This TCR beta chain comes out of a study of OX40 agonist ivuxolimab in advanced cancers. Per the germline V gene, CDR1 is KGHSH and CDR2 is LQKENI. Trimming cost V 0 bases and J 0 bases, with 1 base left between them. The CDR3 runs 13 residues. The table came from immunoSEQ multiplex PCR; TCRdb's copy has only in-frame clones and leaves some out. Among just over 35,000 clones, under 85% were seen once, and the ten largest hold approximately 18%. The sequencing used CD4+ or CD8+ T cells sorted from blood, collected in a trial of the OX40 agonist ivuxolimab. The chain recombines TRBV18 with TRBJ2-3; D remains unclear. The receptor was isolated from an adult with an advanced solid tumor such as melanoma, head and neck, liver or kidney cancer. CDR3 nucleotides: TGTGCCAGCTCACCACCGAGCACAGATACGCAGTATTTT. This sequence encodes CASSPPSTDTQYF.